A single sample gave rise to the 5 T cell receptor beta chains below, sequenced in a study of T cell responses to AZD1222 COVID-19 vaccine. Assay used: immunoSEQ multiplex PCR; TCRdb lists only in-frame clones, some missing. The sample has over 130,000 clones; approximately 92% are singletons. The sequenced sample was peripheral blood, obtained 28 days after the second AZD1222 dose. The source is an adult who received the AZD1222 COVID-19 vaccine.

The V gene is TRBV18, the J gene TRBJ1-1; possibly TRBD1 for D (5 bases). This CDR3 contains 16 residues. V was clipped by 3 bases and J by 5 bases, with 19 bases between them. In germline, CDR1 is KGHSH, CDR2 LQKENI. CDR3 protein: CASSPFVVSPGTEAFF. The CDR3 coding sequence is TGTGCCAGCTCACCCTTCGTGGTGTCCCCAGGGACTGAAGCTTTCTTT.

V is TRBV2 and J is TRBJ2-7, with unresolved D. Trimming removed 6 bases from V and 0 bases from J, with 12 bases in between. Germline V lookup: CDR1 SNHLY, CDR2 FYNNEI. The CDR3 totals 14 residues. CDR3 sequence (DNA): TGTGCCAGCAGGCCGACGGTAAACTCCTACGAGCAGTACTTC. This codes for CASRPTVNSYEQYF.

V usage is TRBV28 and J usage is TRBJ1-3; possibly TRBD1 for D (5 bases). The CDR3 has 15 amino acids. V lost 5 bases and J 9 bases, leaving 20 bases between the germline ends. CDR1 is MDHEN, CDR2 SYDVKM, per germline. The CDR3 nucleotides are TGTGCCAGCAGTCCTTCTGAGGGCCCTGGGGGCACCATATATTTT. Protein product: CASSPSEGPGGTIYF.

The V gene is TRBV7-9, the J gene TRBJ1-4; TRBD1 agrees at 9 bases. The CDR3 is 16 amino acids. Germline V gene data show CDR1 as SEHNR and CDR2 as FQNEAQ (reference sequence). V lost 5 bases to trimming and J lost 1 base; unmatched junction nucleotides: 5. This chain's CDR3 is CASSPRDRETNEKLFF. The CDR3, as DNA: TGTGCCAGCAGCCCGCGGGACAGGGAAACTAATGAAAAACTGTTTTTT.

The rearrangement joins TRBV3-1 (or the pseudogene TRBV3-2) to TRBJ2-2; TRBD2 agrees at 10 bases. Trimming took 2 bases from V and 6 from J; bases not matched to a gene: 6. The CDR3 totals 16 residues. CDR1 is LGHDT, CDR2 YNNKEL, per germline (reference sequence). The DNA for the CDR3 is TGTGCCAGCAGCCAATACCCTAGCGGGAGATCCGGGGAGCTGTTTTTT. Its protein product is CASSQYPSGRSGELFF.